This is a list of T cell receptor beta chains from one sample in a study of blood T cell repertoires in COVID-19. Profiling relied on immunoSEQ multiplex PCR, and the TCRdb table lists in-frame clones only, not all of them. Of about 180,000 clones in the sample, about 89% are singletons; the top ten hold 1.5% to 2%. The sample was peripheral blood. The receptors here all came from a man aged 18 to 35 who had recovered from COVID-19. The conserved cysteine and the conserved F or W are not part of the CDR3 here.

V gene	J gene	CDR3 protein
TRBV25-1	TRBJ2-5	ASSEWKGEY
TRBV9	TRBJ1-3	ASSVTNITKTPFSGNTIY
TRBV19	TRBJ1-5	ASSSGVWGNQPQH
TRBV6-5	TRBJ1-1	ASRRGTKQNTEAF
TRBV30	TRBJ1-5	AWAPPGQVNQPQH
TRBV20-1	TRBJ1-6	SASNRGRFSSPLH
TRBV7-2	TRBJ1-2	ASSLGGQGPGYT
TRBV25-1	TRBJ2-7	ASSDEQGYEQY
TRBV19	TRBJ2-1	ASSPPPGQGASIIYNEQF
TRBV5-1	TRBJ2-1	ASGSGTSGYNEQF
TRBV5-4	TRBJ1-6	ASSSRNDGNSPLH
TRBV7-2	TRBJ2-7	ASSSPRVLY
TRBV28	TRBJ2-5	ASSLTGEPPETQY
TRBV7-9	TRBJ2-3	ASSPLAGGTTDTQY
TRBV6-6	TRBJ2-1	ASSDPGLAGEQF
TRBV9	TRBJ2-5	ASSASGARETQY
TRBV27	TRBJ2-1	ASSLYPGWGDNEQF
TRBV6-2/TRBV6-3	TRBJ1-1	ASSSYRVGEAF
TRBV10-3	TRBJ2-3	AISDPGGSTDTQY
TRBV24-1	TRBJ2-1	ATSDFPPGAGGENEQF
TRBV4-3	TRBJ1-6	ASSQVTTGANSPLH
TRBV19	TRBJ1-1	ASSVGNTEAF
TRBV5-1	TRBJ2-5	ASSLQREGETQY
TRBV3-1/TRBV3-2	TRBJ2-7	ASSHTSGGRGYEQY
TRBV15	TRBJ2-3	ATSRDLGLAVVSSLSDTQY
TRBV4-2	TRBJ1-1	ASSQGGAGRGGTEAF
TRBV12-3/TRBV12-4	TRBJ1-2	ASSFMGDYGYT
TRBV12-2	TRBJ1-5	ASRTGGRNQPQH
TRBV28	TRBJ1-1	ASSLGQRSEAF
TRBV5-1	TRBJ2-1	ASSFGGIADRNEQF
TRBV5-4	TRBJ2-3	ASSSFAGGISTDTQY
TRBV19	TRBJ1-2	ASSMGAASADYGYT
TRBV5-1	TRBJ2-1	ASSSRGAGDNEQF
TRBV5-1	TRBJ1-3	ASSSGEAGNTIY
TRBV21-1	TRBJ1-6	ASSKAVRGLCNSPLH
TRBV24-1	TRBJ2-1	ATSDAGTGTNEQF
TRBV10-2	TRBJ2-3	ASRADWTDTDTQY
TRBV18	TRBJ1-3	ASSPLGQGSGNTIY
TRBV5-4	TRBJ2-3	ASSSYSGSGDTQY
TRBV28	TRBJ2-5	ASSLFAGGETQY
TRBV11-2	TRBJ1-4	ASSLEFGGEKLF
TRBV18	TRBJ1-4	ASSPARLELF
TRBV2	TRBJ1-1	ASHTDRNTEAF
TRBV29-1	TRBJ1-1	SAGRVNTEAF
TRBV28	TRBJ1-2	ASSTGNYGYT
TRBV4-1	TRBJ2-7	ASSQHGGSSYEQY
TRBV7-9	TRBJ2-2	ASRWTSENGELF